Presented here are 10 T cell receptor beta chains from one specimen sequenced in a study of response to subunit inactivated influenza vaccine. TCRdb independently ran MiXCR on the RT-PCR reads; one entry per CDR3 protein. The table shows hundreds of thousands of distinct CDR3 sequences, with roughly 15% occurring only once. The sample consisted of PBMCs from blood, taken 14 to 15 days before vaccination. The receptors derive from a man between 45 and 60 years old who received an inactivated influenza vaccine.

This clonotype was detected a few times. The chain's CDR3 is CASSRYRQGGYNEQFF. CDR3 coding DNA: TGTGCCAGCAGCCGGTATCGCCAGGGAGGATACAATGAGCAGTTCTTC. The gene calls are TRBV5-6 and TRBJ2-1, with D possibly TRBD2 on 6 matching bases. The CDR3 runs 16 residues. Germline V gene data show CDR1 as SGHDT and CDR2 as YYEEEE. Trimming took 4 bases from V and 4 from J, leaving 18 bases between them.

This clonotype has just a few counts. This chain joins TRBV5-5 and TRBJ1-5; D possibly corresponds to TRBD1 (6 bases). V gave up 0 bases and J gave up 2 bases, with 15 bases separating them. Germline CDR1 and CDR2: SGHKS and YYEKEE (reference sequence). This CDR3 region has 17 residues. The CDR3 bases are TGTGCCAGCAGCTTGGTCGGAAGGGGGGGAGGCAATCAGCCCCAGCATTTT. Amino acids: CASSLVGRGGGNQPQHF.

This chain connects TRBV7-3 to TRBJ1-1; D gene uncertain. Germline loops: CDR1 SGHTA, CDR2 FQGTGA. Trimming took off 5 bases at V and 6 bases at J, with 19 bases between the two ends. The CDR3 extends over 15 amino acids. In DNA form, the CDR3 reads TGTGCCAGCAGCCAATCGGGAGAATCCGGCTCTGAAGCTTTCTTT. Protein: CASSQSGESGSEAFF.

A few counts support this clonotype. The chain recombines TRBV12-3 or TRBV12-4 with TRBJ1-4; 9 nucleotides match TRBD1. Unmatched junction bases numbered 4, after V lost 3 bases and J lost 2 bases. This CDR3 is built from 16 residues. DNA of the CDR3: TGTGCCAGCAGTTTGTACGGGACAGGGACTAATGAAAAACTGTTTTTT. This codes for CASSLYGTGTNEKLFF.

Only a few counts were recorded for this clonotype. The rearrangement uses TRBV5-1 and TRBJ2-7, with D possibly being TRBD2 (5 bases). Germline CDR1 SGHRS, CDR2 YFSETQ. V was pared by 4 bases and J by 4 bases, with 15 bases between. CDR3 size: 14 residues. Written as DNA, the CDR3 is TGCGCCAGCAGCCACCCGGGAAAACTTTACGAGCAGTACTTC. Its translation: CASSHPGKLYEQYF.

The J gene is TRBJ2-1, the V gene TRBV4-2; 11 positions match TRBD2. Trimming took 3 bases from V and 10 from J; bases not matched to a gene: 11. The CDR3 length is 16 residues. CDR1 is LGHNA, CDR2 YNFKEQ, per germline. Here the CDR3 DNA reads TGTGCCAGCAGCCAGTATACTAGCGGGAGCCATAACGAGCAGTTCTTC. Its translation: CASSQYTSGSHNEQFF.

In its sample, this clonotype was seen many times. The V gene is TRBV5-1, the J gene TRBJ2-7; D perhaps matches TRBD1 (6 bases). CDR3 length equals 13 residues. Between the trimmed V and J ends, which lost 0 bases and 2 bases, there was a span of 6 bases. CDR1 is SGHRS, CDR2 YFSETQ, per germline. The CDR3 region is CASSLDRAYEQYF. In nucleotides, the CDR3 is TGCGCCAGCAGCTTGGACAGGGCCTACGAGCAGTACTTC. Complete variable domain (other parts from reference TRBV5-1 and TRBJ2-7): KAGVTQTPRYLIKTRGQQVTLSCSPISGHRSVSWYQQTPGQGLQFLFEYFSETQRNKGNFPGRFSGRQFSNSRSEMNVSTLELGDSALYLCASSLDRAYEQYFGPGTRLTVT.

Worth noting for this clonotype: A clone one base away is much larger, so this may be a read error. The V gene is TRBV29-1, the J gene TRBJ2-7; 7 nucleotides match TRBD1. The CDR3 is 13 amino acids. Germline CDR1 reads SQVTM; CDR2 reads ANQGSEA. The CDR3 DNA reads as TGCGGCGTCTCCGGGACAGCCGTTGGGAAGCAGTACTTC. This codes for CGVSGTAVGKQYF.

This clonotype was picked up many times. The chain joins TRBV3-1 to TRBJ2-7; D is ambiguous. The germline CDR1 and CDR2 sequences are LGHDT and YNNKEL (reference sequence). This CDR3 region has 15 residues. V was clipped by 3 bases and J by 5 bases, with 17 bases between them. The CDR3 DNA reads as TGTGCCAGCAGCCAGAGTGGCCTCTATCCCCACGAGCAGTACTTC. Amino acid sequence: CASSQSGLYPHEQYF.

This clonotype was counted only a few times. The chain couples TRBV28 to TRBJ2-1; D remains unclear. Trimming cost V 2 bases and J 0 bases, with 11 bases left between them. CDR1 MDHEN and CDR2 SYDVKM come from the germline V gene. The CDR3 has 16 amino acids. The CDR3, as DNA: TGTGCCAGCAGTTTACGGATTATGAGCTCCTACAATGAGCAGTTCTTC. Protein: CASSLRIMSSYNEQFF.